Listed below are T cell receptor beta chains from one sample, sequenced in a study of T-cell memory formation after mild COVID-19. TCRdb re-called the 5' RACE reads through MiXCR, storing one row per CDR3 protein. In the table there are some 160,000 distinct CDR3 sequences, roughly 30% of which are singletons. The source material was PBMCs or a T cell subset sorted from them (not recorded which). The origin of the receptors is an adult woman who had mild COVID-19 (a few samples of this study predate the infection). Cell type and time point are not known. Each CDR3 is given with its conserved first and last residue. The D gene is left open where the match is weak. Expanded clones get a size class; other rows say once, few or many, or leave the size out.

v_call	d_call	j_call	clone_size	cdr3_aa	cdr3_nt
TRBV11-3	TRBD2	TRBJ2-2	few	CASSFRLAGVTGELFF	TGTGCCAGCAGCTTTCGACTAGCGGGAGTCACCGGGGAGCTGTTTTTT
TRBV5-1	.	TRBJ1-1	.	CASSPGRQENTEAFF	TGCGCCAGCAGCCCGGGTAGACAGGAGAACACTGAAGCTTTCTTT
TRBV2	.	TRBJ2-5	few	CASSDRLVETQYF	TGTGCCAGCAGTGATCGCCTCGTAGAGACCCAGTACTTC
TRBV7-9	TRBD1	TRBJ2-1	.	CASSYITGDNEQFF	TGTGCCAGCAGCTATATAACAGGGGACAATGAGCAGTTCTTC
TRBV4-1	.	TRBJ1-1	few	CASSQMGGARNTEAFF	TGCGCCAGCAGCCAGATGGGGGGGGCGAGGAACACTGAAGCTTTCTTT
TRBV15	.	TRBJ1-1	.	CATSRGSDGTEAFF	TGTGCCACCAGCAGAGGGTCTGACGGCACTGAAGCTTTCTTT
TRBV7-8	TRBD1	TRBJ1-1	.	CASSPRGVQGQGALNTEAFF	TGTGCCAGCAGCCCTAGAGGAGTACAGGGGCAGGGGGCTTTGAACACTGAAGCTTTCTTT
TRBV10-3	.	TRBJ1-2	.	CAISEFAYGYTF	TGTGCCATCAGTGAGTTTGCGTATGGCTACACCTTC
TRBV20-1	.	TRBJ2-3	.	CSARGPFGTDTQYF	TGCAGTGCTAGAGGTCCGTTTGGCACAGATACGCAGTATTTT
TRBV2	TRBD2	TRBJ2-1	.	CASRPGLSSYNEQFF	TGTGCCAGCAGGCCGGGACTATCCTCCTACAATGAGCAGTTCTTC
TRBV29-1	.	TRBJ2-2	few	CSVVRGPTNTGELFF	TGCAGCGTTGTGAGGGGCCCTACGAACACCGGGGAGCTGTTTTTT
TRBV5-5	.	TRBJ2-5	.	CASSLTGWGETQYF	TGTGCCAGCAGCTTGACAGGATGGGGAGAGACCCAGTACTTC
TRBV12-3/TRBV12-4	TRBD1	TRBJ2-6	.	CASTGTGRSGANVLTF	TGTGCCAGCACAGGGACAGGCCGCTCTGGGGCCAACGTCCTGACTTTC
TRBV4-1	TRBD1	TRBJ2-7	.	CASSRVPPGQGAREQYF	TGCGCCAGCAGCCGCGTACCCCCGGGACAGGGGGCACGAGAGCAGTACTTC
TRBV7-2	.	TRBJ1-5	.	CASSLHQGQPQHF	TGTGCCAGCAGCTTACATCAGGGCCAGCCCCAGCATTTT
TRBV7-9	.	TRBJ1-1	.	CASSPNTRSTEAFF	TGTGCCAGCAGCCCTAACACAAGATCCACTGAAGCTTTCTTT
TRBV6-5	.	TRBJ2-1	few	CASRDGHEQFF	TGTGCCAGCAGGGATGGACACGAGCAGTTCTTC
TRBV3-1	.	TRBJ1-1	few	CASSHRGRGNTEAFF	TGTGCCAGCAGCCATCGAGGCCGGGGCAACACTGAAGCTTTCTTT
TRBV7-2	TRBD2	TRBJ2-7	.	CASSVSTGVGGEQYF	TGTGCCAGCAGCGTCTCCACAGGTGTCGGGGGGGAGCAGTACTTC
TRBV12-3/TRBV12-4	.	TRBJ2-1	few	CASSLSAGLYNEQFF	TGTGCCAGCAGTTTATCTGCGGGGTTATACAATGAGCAGTTCTTC
TRBV29-1	TRBD2	TRBJ2-7	few	CSVEAGTSGNYEQYF	TGCAGCGTTGAAGCCGGGACTAGCGGAAACTACGAGCAGTACTTC
TRBV4-3	.	TRBJ2-3	.	CASSQGSTTDTQYF	TGCGCCAGCAGCCAAGGGAGCACCACAGATACGCAGTATTTT
TRBV3-1	.	TRBJ2-1	few	CASSQGDYNEQFF	TGTGCCAGCAGCCAAGGAGATTACAATGAGCAGTTCTTC
TRBV5-1	.	TRBJ1-4	.	CASSLSGQTTNEKLFF	TGCGCCAGCAGCTTGAGTGGACAGACAACTAATGAAAAACTGTTTTTT
TRBV20-1	TRBD1	TRBJ1-2	.	CTIPSAGQGGLTSYGYTF	TGCACCATCCCCTCGGCGGGACAGGGAGGGTTAACCTCCTATGGCTACACCTTC
TRBV7-8	.	TRBJ1-6	few	CASSPGRNSPLHF	TGTGCCAGCAGTCCGGGACGCAATTCACCCCTCCACTTT
TRBV7-9	.	TRBJ1-4	.	CASSQTTATNEKLFF	TGTGCCAGCAGCCAAACGACAGCTACTAATGAAAAACTGTTTTTT
TRBV20-1	.	TRBJ2-2	.	CSARRAGSPTGELFF	TGCAGTGCTAGACGCGCCGGGAGCCCAACCGGGGAGCTGTTTTTT
TRBV12-3/TRBV12-4	.	TRBJ2-6	.	CASTTRGGGTGANVLTF	TGTGCCAGCACCACCCGGGGAGGAGGTACTGGGGCCAACGTCCTGACTTTC
TRBV9	TRBD1	TRBJ1-2	.	CASSLRDRGIYGYTF	TGTGCCAGCAGCCTAAGGGACAGGGGAATCTATGGCTACACCTTC
TRBV15	.	TRBJ2-1	few	CATSRMDGYNEQFF	TGTGCCACCAGCAGAATGGACGGCTACAATGAGCAGTTCTTC
TRBV7-3	.	TRBJ1-1	.	CASSSVGYTEAFF	TGTGCCAGCAGCTCCGTGGGGTACACTGAAGCTTTCTTT
TRBV9	TRBD2	TRBJ2-1	few	CASSPTPGLAGIGYNEQFF	TGTGCCAGCAGCCCGACTCCGGGACTAGCGGGCATTGGTTACAATGAGCAGTTCTTC
TRBV12-3/TRBV12-4	.	TRBJ1-2	.	CASSSTGRRYTF	TGTGCCAGCAGTTCCACAGGGCGTCGCTACACCTTC
TRBV7-2	.	TRBJ2-2	.	CASSPRARNTGELFF	TGTGCCAGCAGCCCGAGGGCCCGAAACACCGGGGAGCTGTTTTTT
TRBV14	TRBD1	TRBJ2-7	few	CATNLGQGEQYF	TGTGCCACCAACCTCGGACAGGGCGAGCAGTACTTC
TRBV12-3/TRBV12-4	.	TRBJ2-3	.	CATDYNTDTQYF	TGTGCCACCGACTATAACACAGATACGCAGTATTTT
TRBV15	.	TRBJ1-4	.	CATSRDSGQINEKLFF	TGTGCCACCAGCAGAGATTCAGGACAGATAAATGAAAAACTGTTTTTT
TRBV5-1	TRBD1	TRBJ1-2	.	CASSLGLDRGPYGYTF	TGCGCCAGCAGCTTGGGTCTGGACAGGGGGCCCTATGGCTACACCTTC
TRBV29-1	.	TRBJ1-1	.	CSVEGQNTEAFF	TGCAGCGTTGAGGGACAGAACACTGAAGCTTTCTTT
TRBV29-1	.	TRBJ1-1	.	CSVARSRDTEAFF	TGCAGCGTCGCGAGGAGTAGGGACACTGAAGCTTTCTTT
TRBV9	.	TRBJ2-7	.	CASSVEDSPYEQYF	TGTGCCAGCAGCGTAGAGGACAGCCCCTACGAGCAGTACTTC
TRBV29-1	.	TRBJ2-2	many	CSVSSTNTGELFF	TGCAGCGTTTCCTCAACGAACACCGGGGAGCTGTTTTTT